One TCR beta chain is described in this entry. Germline V CDR1 and CDR2: SGHRS, YFSETQ. This CDR3 is 18 amino acids long. This specimen comes from a study of T cells expressing NK-cell markers. The wider study: Source material for TCR beta repertoires consisted of sorted CD3+CD56+NKG2C+, CD3+CD56+NKG2C- and CD3+CD56-NKG2C+ T cells.

Reprocessing the 5' RACE reads, TCRdb reports a single entry for every CDR3 protein and omits DNA. Found here are around 710 distinct CDR3 sequences; the top ten clones hold approximately 94%. This TCR came from a woman aged 18-29 years in good health. This chain uses TRBV5-1 with TRBJ1-3. Sequenced sample: blood T cells: a sorted CD56 or NKG2C T cell subset, CD4+ or CD8+ T cells, or bulk PBMC T cells (not recorded which). The CDR3 loop reads CASSLRPTSHSSGNTIYF.